Listed below are T cell receptor beta chains from one sample, sequenced in a study of blood T cell repertoires in COVID-19. Profiling relied on immunoSEQ multiplex PCR, and the TCRdb table lists in-frame clones only, not all of them. The data hold a few hundred thousand clones, with approximately 85% observed a single time. Sequencing input: peripheral blood. The receptors here all came from a human donor with COVID-19, enrolled during active disease. The donor label of this sample is uncertain. CDR3s include the opening cysteine and the closing phenylalanine or tryptophan. Each record gives: V gene, J gene, clone size, D gene, CDR3 DNA, CDR3 protein. D genes are given only for firm matches. Rows may omit the clone size; those that give it use once, few, many or a size class.

V gene: TRBV2
J gene: TRBJ1-2
clone size: .
D gene: .
CDR3 DNA: TGTGCCAGCAGTGAAGAAGGCGGGAGTAGCTACTATGGCTACACCTTC
CDR3 protein: CASSEEGGSSYYGYTF

V gene: TRBV28
J gene: TRBJ1-4
clone size: .
D gene: .
CDR3 DNA: TGTGCCAGCAGCCTTCAGGGTGCTAATGAAAAACTGTTTTTT
CDR3 protein: CASSLQGANEKLFF

V gene: TRBV10-3
J gene: TRBJ2-1
clone size: .
D gene: TRBD2
CDR3 DNA: TGTGCCATCAGGCTGAATGGCGGGGGGGATGGTGAGCAGTTCTTC
CDR3 protein: CAIRLNGGGDGEQFF

V gene: TRBV18
J gene: TRBJ1-1
clone size: .
D gene: TRBD1
CDR3 DNA: TGTGCCAGCTCACTACAGGGGGCGAACACTGAAGCTTTCTTT
CDR3 protein: CASSLQGANTEAFF

V gene: TRBV28
J gene: TRBJ1-1
clone size: .
D gene: TRBD1
CDR3 DNA: TGTGCCAGCAGTCCTGCCAGGGGGTTTGCAACTGAAGCTTTCTTT
CDR3 protein: CASSPARGFATEAFF

V gene: TRBV6-1
J gene: TRBJ1-5
clone size: .
D gene: .
CDR3 DNA: TGTGCCAGCAGTGAAGGGACGGCATTAGGGGATCAGCCCCAGCATTTT
CDR3 protein: CASSEGTALGDQPQHF

V gene: TRBV6-5
J gene: TRBJ1-2
clone size: .
D gene: .
CDR3 DNA: TGTGCCAGCAGTTACTCGGGACTACTCTATGGCTACACCTTC
CDR3 protein: CASSYSGLLYGYTF

V gene: TRBV7-2
J gene: TRBJ2-7
clone size: .
D gene: .
CDR3 DNA: TGTGCCAGCAGCTCTACCAGGTCCAGCTCCTACGAGCAGTACTTC
CDR3 protein: CASSSTRSSSYEQYF

V gene: TRBV9
J gene: TRBJ1-2
clone size: .
D gene: TRBD1
CDR3 DNA: TGTGCCAGCAGCGCGGGGCAGGGGGTAGGGTATGGCTACACCTTC
CDR3 protein: CASSAGQGVGYGYTF

V gene: TRBV7-9
J gene: TRBJ2-3
clone size: .
D gene: .
CDR3 DNA: TGTGCCAGCAGCTTAGCCCTGAGAGTCACAGATACGCAGTATTTT
CDR3 protein: CASSLALRVTDTQYF

V gene: TRBV7-9
J gene: TRBJ1-5
clone size: few
D gene: TRBD1
CDR3 DNA: TGTGCCAGCAGCTCCGGGACAGGGGTTCAGCCCCAGCATTTT
CDR3 protein: CASSSGTGVQPQHF

V gene: TRBV11-2
J gene: TRBJ2-1
clone size: .
D gene: TRBD2
CDR3 DNA: TGTGCCAGCAGCACGGGACTAGCCGTCAATGAGCAGTTCTTC
CDR3 protein: CASSTGLAVNEQFF

V gene: TRBV5-5
J gene: TRBJ2-3
clone size: .
D gene: .
CDR3 DNA: TGTGCCAGCAGCTTGGGGGGGGGCACAGATACGCAGTATTTT
CDR3 protein: CASSLGGGTDTQYF

V gene: TRBV10-3
J gene: TRBJ2-7
clone size: few
D gene: TRBD2
CDR3 DNA: TGTGCCATCAGTGAGCCGGTGGCGGGAGGGGCCTACGAGCAGTACTTC
CDR3 protein: CAISEPVAGGAYEQYF

V gene: TRBV27
J gene: TRBJ2-2
clone size: .
D gene: TRBD2
CDR3 DNA: TGTGCCAGCAGTCCGGGACTAGCGGGCAACACCGGGGAGCTGTTTTTT
CDR3 protein: CASSPGLAGNTGELFF

V gene: TRBV5-4
J gene: TRBJ2-7
clone size: .
D gene: TRBD1
CDR3 DNA: TGTGCCAGCAGCCGAGGGACAGGGGAGGGTTACGAGCAGTACTTC
CDR3 protein: CASSRGTGEGYEQYF

V gene: TRBV29-1
J gene: TRBJ1-1
clone size: .
D gene: TRBD1
CDR3 DNA: TGCAGCGTTGTACTGGGGACAGGCAAAGCTTTCTTT
CDR3 protein: CSVVLGTGKAFF

V gene: TRBV5-1
J gene: TRBJ2-2
clone size: .
D gene: TRBD2
CDR3 DNA: TGCGCCAGCACCCCGCGGACTAGCGGGGGAACCGGGGAGCTGTTTTTT
CDR3 protein: CASTPRTSGGTGELFF

V gene: TRBV5-1
J gene: TRBJ1-6
clone size: .
D gene: .
CDR3 DNA: TGCGCCAGCAGCCCAGGGGCAGGTATATCTTCACCCCTCCACTTT
CDR3 protein: CASSPGAGISSPLHF

V gene: TRBV19
J gene: TRBJ1-5
clone size: .
D gene: TRBD1
CDR3 DNA: TGTGCCAGTAGTATCTCCTGGACAGGGTTCGGGGGCAATCAGCCCCAGCATTTT
CDR3 protein: CASSISWTGFGGNQPQHF

V gene: TRBV7-9
J gene: TRBJ2-2
clone size: .
D gene: TRBD2
CDR3 DNA: TGTGCCAGCAGCCCGACGACTAGCGGGAGTGACACCGGGGAGCTGTTTTTT
CDR3 protein: CASSPTTSGSDTGELFF

V gene: TRBV19
J gene: TRBJ2-1
clone size: .
D gene: .
CDR3 DNA: TGTGCCAGTAGTTATCCGAATGCGGAGCAGTTCTTC
CDR3 protein: CASSYPNAEQFF

V gene: TRBV6-2/TRBV6-3
J gene: TRBJ2-4
clone size: .
D gene: TRBD2
CDR3 DNA: TGTGCCAGCAGTGATTGGGGGACTAGCGGAACCAAAAACATTCAGTACTTC
CDR3 protein: CASSDWGTSGTKNIQYF

V gene: TRBV11-2
J gene: TRBJ1-2
clone size: .
D gene: TRBD1
CDR3 DNA: TGTGCCAGCAGCGTCCAACAGGGGGTTGTTGGCTACACCTTC
CDR3 protein: CASSVQQGVVGYTF

V gene: TRBV30
J gene: TRBJ1-1
clone size: .
D gene: TRBD1
CDR3 DNA: TGTGCCTGGGGACAGGGGTTCACTGAAGCTTTCTTT
CDR3 protein: CAWGQGFTEAFF

V gene: TRBV19
J gene: TRBJ1-5
clone size: .
D gene: TRBD1
CDR3 DNA: TGTGCCAGTAGTAGCCCGAACAGGGGGGGAGATAGTCAGCCCCAGCATTTT
CDR3 protein: CASSSPNRGGDSQPQHF

V gene: TRBV27
J gene: TRBJ2-2
clone size: once
D gene: .
CDR3 DNA: TGTGCCAGCAGTTTACTGGGGGCCGCCGGGGAGCTGTTTTTT
CDR3 protein: CASSLLGAAGELFF

V gene: TRBV10-3
J gene: TRBJ2-5
clone size: .
D gene: .
CDR3 DNA: TGTGCCATCAGTGAGGGTATTCAGGGGACACAGACCCAGTACTTC
CDR3 protein: CAISEGIQGTQTQYF

V gene: TRBV6-5
J gene: TRBJ1-2
clone size: once
D gene: TRBD1
CDR3 DNA: TGTGCCAGCTCCCCCTTGACAGGGTGGGTGGGCTACACCTTC
CDR3 protein: CASSPLTGWVGYTF

V gene: TRBV28
J gene: TRBJ1-1
clone size: .
D gene: .
CDR3 DNA: TGTGCCAGCAGTTTAATGCGGTGGGCCAGGGGTGACACTGAAGCTTTCTTT
CDR3 protein: CASSLMRWARGDTEAFF

V gene: TRBV24-1
J gene: TRBJ2-7
clone size: .
D gene: TRBD1
CDR3 DNA: TGTGCCACCAGTGATTACGGGACAGGGGACTCCTACGAGCAGTACTTC
CDR3 protein: CATSDYGTGDSYEQYF

V gene: TRBV7-3
J gene: TRBJ1-2
clone size: .
D gene: .
CDR3 DNA: TGTGCCAGCAATCTTCCGTGCGGTGGCTACACCTTC
CDR3 protein: CASNLPCGGYTF

V gene: TRBV6-4
J gene: TRBJ1-1
clone size: .
D gene: .
CDR3 DNA: TGTGCCAGCAGTCTAAACCTGAACACTGAAGCTTTCTTT
CDR3 protein: CASSLNLNTEAFF

V gene: TRBV6-5
J gene: TRBJ2-7
clone size: .
D gene: TRBD2
CDR3 DNA: TGTGCCAGCAGTTACCTCCTAGCGGGAGGGCCCCACGAGCAGTACTTC
CDR3 protein: CASSYLLAGGPHEQYF

V gene: TRBV7-9
J gene: TRBJ1-1
clone size: .
D gene: .
CDR3 DNA: TGTGCCAGCAGCTTAGGGGCAGGTGTCCTCACTGAAGCTTTCTTT
CDR3 protein: CASSLGAGVLTEAFF

V gene: TRBV6-6
J gene: TRBJ2-1
clone size: .
D gene: TRBD2
CDR3 DNA: TGTGCCAGCAGTTACTTCGGGGAGGGCAATGAGCAGTTCTTC
CDR3 protein: CASSYFGEGNEQFF

V gene: TRBV7-8
J gene: TRBJ2-1
clone size: once
D gene: .
CDR3 DNA: TGTGCCAGCAGCTTAGGTGGCAGGGCGGGGCTACCTAATTCCTACAATGAGCAGTTCTTC
CDR3 protein: CASSLGGRAGLPNSYNEQFF

V gene: TRBV28
J gene: TRBJ1-5
clone size: .
D gene: .
CDR3 DNA: TGTGCCAGCAGTTTAAAGGGGCAAAGCAATCAGCCCCAGCATTTT
CDR3 protein: CASSLKGQSNQPQHF

V gene: TRBV7-3
J gene: TRBJ1-6
clone size: .
D gene: TRBD1
CDR3 DNA: TGTGCCAGCAGCTTACAGGGACAGAATAATTCACCCCTCCACTTT
CDR3 protein: CASSLQGQNNSPLHF

V gene: TRBV29-1
J gene: TRBJ1-5
clone size: .
D gene: .
CDR3 DNA: TGCAGCGCTGGAGACCCACTTGCAAATCAGCCCCAGCATTTT
CDR3 protein: CSAGDPLANQPQHF

V gene: TRBV5-1
J gene: TRBJ2-7
clone size: .
D gene: TRBD2
CDR3 DNA: TGCGCCAGCAGTCTCGAGCGGGAGTTCTACGAGCAGTACTTC
CDR3 protein: CASSLEREFYEQYF

V gene: TRBV18
J gene: TRBJ2-5
clone size: .
D gene: TRBD2
CDR3 DNA: TGTGCCAGCTCACCGAGGCTCCCCGGACTAGCGGAACAAGAGACCCAGTACTTC
CDR3 protein: CASSPRLPGLAEQETQYF

V gene: TRBV5-8
J gene: TRBJ1-2
clone size: .
D gene: .
CDR3 DNA: TGTGCCAGCAGCTTACTTTTACAGAGAGGGGGTGGCTACACCTTC
CDR3 protein: CASSLLLQRGGGYTF

V gene: TRBV15
J gene: TRBJ1-5
clone size: once
D gene: .
CDR3 DNA: TGTGCCACCAGCTCCTGGGGCCAGGGAGGGAGTCAGCCCCAGCATTTT
CDR3 protein: CATSSWGQGGSQPQHF

V gene: TRBV3-1/TRBV3-2
J gene: TRBJ2-1
clone size: .
D gene: .
CDR3 DNA: TGTGCCAGCAGCCAAGACCCGGTAGCGGATTTATCGGGATCCCCCTACAATGAGCAGTTCTTC
CDR3 protein: CASSQDPVADLSGSPYNEQFF

V gene: TRBV7-9
J gene: TRBJ1-2
clone size: .
D gene: TRBD1
CDR3 DNA: TGTGCCAGCAGCTTAGGGGGACAGGGGCATGGCTACACCTTC
CDR3 protein: CASSLGGQGHGYTF

V gene: TRBV3-1/TRBV3-2
J gene: TRBJ1-6
clone size: .
D gene: TRBD1
CDR3 DNA: TGTGCCAGCAGCCACGGGACAGAAATGTCACCCCTCCACTTT
CDR3 protein: CASSHGTEMSPLHF

V gene: TRBV28
J gene: TRBJ1-6
clone size: .
D gene: .
CDR3 DNA: TGTGCCAGCTCTGGAGACTATAATTCACCCCTCCACTTT
CDR3 protein: CASSGDYNSPLHF

V gene: TRBV5-8
J gene: TRBJ1-5
clone size: .
D gene: TRBD1
CDR3 DNA: TGTGCCAGCACCTCACAGGGGCCTCAGCCCCAGCATTTT
CDR3 protein: CASTSQGPQPQHF

V gene: TRBV3-1/TRBV3-2
J gene: TRBJ1-4
clone size: .
D gene: .
CDR3 DNA: TGTGCCAGCAGCCGTGATAGGGGGACGGGAAATGAAAAACTGTTTTTT
CDR3 protein: CASSRDRGTGNEKLFF

V gene: TRBV9
J gene: TRBJ2-1
clone size: .
D gene: TRBD1
CDR3 DNA: TGTGCCAGCAGCGTAGGACCTTTGGGACAGGAAAATGAGCAGTTCTTC
CDR3 protein: CASSVGPLGQENEQFF

V gene: TRBV29-1
J gene: TRBJ2-5
clone size: .
D gene: .
CDR3 DNA: TGCAGCGTTGAAGAGACGGGCAGGGTCCCAGAGACCCAGTACTTC
CDR3 protein: CSVEETGRVPETQYF

V gene: TRBV9
J gene: TRBJ2-1
clone size: .
D gene: .
CDR3 DNA: TGTGCCAGCAGCGGCGACTGGAACAATGAGCAGTTCTTC
CDR3 protein: CASSGDWNNEQFF

V gene: TRBV30
J gene: TRBJ2-5
clone size: .
D gene: TRBD2
CDR3 DNA: TGTGCCTGGAACCAGCTAGCGGGAGGAGAGACCCAGTACTTC
CDR3 protein: CAWNQLAGGETQYF

V gene: TRBV30
J gene: TRBJ1-3
clone size: .
D gene: .
CDR3 DNA: TGTGCCTGGAGTTCACCCACAGATGGGAGTGGAAACACCATATATTTT
CDR3 protein: CAWSSPTDGSGNTIYF

V gene: TRBV28
J gene: TRBJ2-1
clone size: .
D gene: .
CDR3 DNA: TGTGCCAGCAGTTTATATGGGGGAGGCCGGAGGATAGAGCAGTTCTTC
CDR3 protein: CASSLYGGGRRIEQFF

V gene: TRBV30
J gene: TRBJ2-7
clone size: .
D gene: .
CDR3 DNA: TGTGCCTGGAGTAGGCCCGCAGGGCACGAGCAGTACTTC
CDR3 protein: CAWSRPAGHEQYF

V gene: TRBV19
J gene: TRBJ1-2
clone size: .
D gene: TRBD1
CDR3 DNA: TGTGCCTGCGCCGGGACAGGGGGTAACTATGGCTACACCTTC
CDR3 protein: CACAGTGGNYGYTF